The present T cell receptor beta chain was sequenced within a study of blood T cell repertoires in COVID-19. The overall study: Samples taken during acute and convalescent COVID-19 were collected in the United States, Italy and Spain. From T cells, B-cell-depleted T cells, or PBMCs came the material, which was cDNA or gDNA.

Authors' methods: Amplifying reference gene primers gave estimates of nucleated cell counts. Only in-frame clones appear in the TCRdb table, and some are missing; sequencing was by immunoSEQ multiplex PCR. V and J calls and clone size are as listed in that table; D and trimming were resolved from the DNA. The table includes 250,000 to 300,000 clones, approximately 88% detected once. V was trimmed by 5 bases and J by 5 bases, leaving 28 bases between them. In germline, CDR1 is LNHDA, CDR2 SQIVND (reference sequence). This CDR3 spans 19 amino acids. The TCR sequence derives from a young woman with acute or convalescent COVID-19. The J gene is TRBJ2-1, the V gene TRBV19; possibly TRBD2 for D (5 bases). Material for sequencing was peripheral blood. The CDR3 DNA reads as TGTGCCAGTAGTTACCGTCCCGGCCTTGCGTCGGGGTTAAACAATGAGCAGTTCTTC. Its translation is CASSYRPGLASGLNNEQFF. Full variable domain (outside the CDR3, taken from reference TRBV19 and TRBJ2-1): DGGITQSPKYLFRKEGQNVTLSCEQNLNHDAMYWYRQDPGQGLRLIYYSQIVNDFQKGDIAEGYSVSREKKESFPLTVTSAQKNPTAFYLCASSYRPGLASGLNNEQFFGPGTRLTVL.